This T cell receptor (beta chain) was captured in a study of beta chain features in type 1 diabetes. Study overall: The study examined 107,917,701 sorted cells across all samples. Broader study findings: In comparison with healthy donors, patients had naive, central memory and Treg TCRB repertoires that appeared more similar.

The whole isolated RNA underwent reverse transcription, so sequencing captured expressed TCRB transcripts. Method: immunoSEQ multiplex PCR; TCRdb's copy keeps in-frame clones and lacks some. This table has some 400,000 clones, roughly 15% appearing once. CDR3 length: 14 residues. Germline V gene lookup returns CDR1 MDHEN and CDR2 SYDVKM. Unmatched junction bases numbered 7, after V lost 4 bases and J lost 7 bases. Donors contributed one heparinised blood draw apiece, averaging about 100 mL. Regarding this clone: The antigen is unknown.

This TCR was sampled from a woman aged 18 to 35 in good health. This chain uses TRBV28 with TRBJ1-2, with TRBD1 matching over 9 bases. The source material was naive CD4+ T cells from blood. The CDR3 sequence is CASSSHRGQGGYTF. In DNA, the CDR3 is TGTGCCAGCAGTTCCCACAGGGGGCAGGGTGGCTACACCTTC.